These T cell receptor beta chains were read from a single sample in a study of a mutant IDH1 vaccine in newly diagnosed glioma. TCRdb's copy holds only in-frame clones and misses some; the assay was immunoSEQ multiplex PCR. Of about 50,000 clones listed, 60% to 80% are singletons. The antigens of these receptors remain unknown. The sample consisted of PBMCs, taken from a glioma patient whose treatment included an IDH1 peptide vaccine. Every receptor here comes from a man aged 50 to 60 with glioma. Each CDR3 is given with its conserved first and last residue. Fields, in order: clone size, CDR3 length, J gene, D gene, V gene, CDR3 protein, CDR3 DNA. The D gene is left open where the match is weak. The listing skips clone size in some rows; elsewhere it reads once, few, many or a size class.

>NA|15|TRBJ1-5|NA|TRBV5-1
CASSLAGTPNQPQHF
TGCGCCAGCAGCTTGGCCGGGACACCCAATCAGCCCCAGCATTTT
>once|15|TRBJ2-7|NA|TRBV18
CASSLREGLTYEQYF
TGTGCCAGCTCACTAAGAGAGGGATTGACCTACGAGCAGTACTTC
>NA|15|TRBJ2-7|NA|TRBV7-9
CASSLFGESFQEQYF
TGTGCCAGCAGCTTATTCGGGGAGTCCTTCCAGGAGCAGTACTTC
>NA|15|TRBJ2-1|NA|TRBV11-2
CASSLGGQLYNEQFF
TGTGCCAGCAGCTTAGGAGGGCAGCTTTACAATGAGCAGTTCTTC
>NA|15|TRBJ1-6|NA|TRBV19
CASGTASSYNSPLHF
TGTGCCAGCGGGACGGCCAGCTCCTATAATTCACCCCTCCACTTT
>NA|15|TRBJ1-1|TRBD1|TRBV6-5
CASSRTGGMNTEAFF
TGTGCCAGCAGCCGGACAGGGGGCATGAACACTGAAGCTTTCTTT
>NA|15|TRBJ1-6|TRBD1|TRBV14
CASSLPGQTNSPLHF
TGTGCCAGCAGCCTGCCGGGACAGACAAATTCACCCCTCCACTTT
>NA|12|TRBJ1-5|NA|TRBV19
CASSINRQPQHF
TGTGCCAGTAGTATAAATCGGCAGCCCCAGCATTTT
>once|16|TRBJ2-1|TRBD2|TRBV5-1
CASTRGSGGSYNEQFF
TGCGCCAGCACCCGGGGTAGCGGGGGTTCATACAATGAGCAGTTCTTC
>NA|13|TRBJ1-2|NA|TRBV27
CASSLSAGYGYTF
TGTGCCAGCAGTTTATCGGCAGGGTATGGCTACACCTTC
>NA|12|TRBJ1-5|NA|TRBV30
CAWMREGQPQHF
TGTGCCTGGATGAGGGAGGGTCAGCCCCAGCATTTT
>NA|13|TRBJ1-1|NA|TRBV4-2
CASSPGDPREAFF
TGTGCCAGCAGCCCAGGGGACCCTCGTGAAGCTTTCTTT
>NA|15|TRBJ2-7|NA|TRBV13
CASSLAYVTPYEQYF
TGTGCCAGCAGCTTAGCATACGTTACCCCCTACGAGCAGTACTTC
>NA|14|TRBJ1-1|NA|TRBV7-8
CASSRQIDTTEAFF
TGTGCCAGCAGCCGCCAGATAGATACCACTGAAGCTTTCTTT
>NA|13|TRBJ1-4|NA|TRBV7-2
CASSITGYEKLFF
TGTGCCAGCAGCATAACAGGGTATGAAAAACTGTTTTTT
>NA|16|TRBJ1-3|NA|TRBV6-5
CASSSSDGISGNTIYF
TGTGCCAGCAGTTCCTCCGATGGGATCTCTGGAAACACCATATATTTT
>few|11|TRBJ1-2|NA|TRBV29-1
CSVEVRDGYTF
TGCAGCGTTGAAGTGAGGGACGGCTACACCTTC
>few|14|TRBJ1-2|NA|TRBV4-3
CASSPEGDGYGYTF
TGCGCCAGCAGCCCAGAGGGGGACGGCTATGGCTACACCTTC
>few|13|TRBJ2-4|NA|TRBV7-8
CASSFLARDIQYF
TGTGCCAGCAGCTTTCTGGCGAGAGACATTCAGTACTTC
>NA|13|TRBJ1-1|NA|TRBV28
CASTVGRIPEAFF
TGTGCCAGCACAGTTGGACGGATCCCTGAAGCTTTCTTT
>NA|10|TRBJ1-5|NA|TRBV20-1
CSAGPTPQHF
TGCAGTGCCGGACCCACGCCCCAGCATTTT
>NA|14|TRBJ1-4|TRBD1|TRBV7-2
CASSSDRANEKLFF
TGTGCCAGCAGCTCGGACAGGGCTAATGAAAAACTGTTTTTT
>NA|14|TRBJ2-1|TRBD1|TRBV5-1
CASSWAQGLNEQFF
TGCGCCAGCAGCTGGGCACAGGGGTTAAATGAGCAGTTCTTC
>NA|13|TRBJ1-2|TRBD1|TRBV7-3
CASSPDRAGGYTF
TGTGCCAGCAGCCCCGACAGGGCGGGTGGCTACACCTTC
>NA|14|TRBJ2-7|TRBD1|TRBV19
CASSGTGIPPEQYF
TGTGCCAGTAGTGGGACAGGGATCCCTCCCGAGCAGTACTTC
>medium-sized|14|TRBJ1-1|NA|TRBV7-9
CASSLVEGQTEAFF
TGTGCCAGCAGCTTGGTGGAGGGACAAACTGAAGCTTTCTTT
>NA|15|TRBJ2-1|NA|TRBV5-1
CASSRTGAPYNEQFF
TGCGCCAGCAGCCGGACCGGGGCTCCCTACAATGAGCAGTTCTTC
>NA|14|TRBJ2-7|TRBD2|TRBV18
CASSPGRGRSEQYF
TGTGCCAGCTCACCGGGGAGGGGTCGCTCCGAGCAGTACTTC
>NA|14|TRBJ1-2|TRBD1|TRBV6-5
CASSPGTGALGYTF
TGTGCCAGCAGTCCCGGGACAGGAGCCCTTGGCTACACCTTC
>few|14|TRBJ1-1|NA|TRBV19
CASSYREGSTEAFF
TGTGCCAGTAGTTACCGGGAGGGGAGCACTGAAGCTTTCTTT
>NA|14|TRBJ2-3|NA|TRBV18
CASQQLTSADTQYF
TGTGCCAGCCAGCAACTGACGTCCGCAGATACGCAGTATTTT
>once|13|TRBJ2-7|TRBD2|TRBV7-9
CASKGLAGSEQYF
TGTGCCAGCAAGGGACTAGCGGGGAGCGAGCAGTACTTC
>NA|15|TRBJ1-5|NA|TRBV9
CASTYSYSLNQPQHF
TGTGCCAGCACGTATTCTTACAGTCTCAATCAGCCCCAGCATTTT
>medium-sized|13|TRBJ1-4|NA|TRBV14
CASSQGRREKLFF
TGTGCCAGCAGCCAAGGAAGAAGGGAAAAACTGTTTTTT
>NA|16|TRBJ1-2|TRBD1|TRBV4-2
CASEGGQGPSNYGYTF
TGTGCCAGCGAGGGGGGACAGGGGCCGTCTAACTATGGCTACACCTTC
>few|13|TRBJ2-7|NA|TRBV14
CASSQPRLGEQYF
TGTGCCAGCAGCCAACCTCGCCTTGGCGAGCAGTACTTC
>NA|15|TRBJ1-5|TRBD1|TRBV10-2
CASSPTGGGRQPQHF
TGCGCCAGCAGCCCCACAGGGGGCGGACGGCAGCCCCAGCATTTT
>NA|17|TRBJ2-7|NA|TRBV30
CAWSKLGVGEGTYEQYF
TGTGCCTGGAGTAAACTGGGGGTTGGTGAGGGTACCTACGAGCAGTACTTC
>NA|11|TRBJ2-7|NA|TRBV6-5
CATGPFYEQYF
TGTGCCACCGGGCCCTTCTACGAGCAGTACTTC
>once|11|TRBJ2-2|NA|TRBV29-1
CSAGQHGELFF
TGCAGCGCCGGACAGCACGGGGAGCTGTTTTTT
>NA|13|TRBJ1-1|NA|TRBV10-1
CATTKTLNTEAFF
TGCGCCACCACGAAAACACTAAACACTGAAGCTTTCTTT
>NA|15|TRBJ2-1|TRBD2|TRBV2
CASSEGLARYNEQFF
TGTGCCAGCAGTGAAGGACTAGCTCGGTACAATGAGCAGTTCTTC
>NA|16|TRBJ2-3|TRBD1|TRBV9
CASSVFGTGDGDTQYF
TGTGCCAGCAGCGTCTTCGGGACAGGGGATGGAGATACGCAGTATTTT
>NA|13|TRBJ2-7|NA|TRBV7-9
CASSPGPGYEQYF
TGTGCCAGCAGTCCTGGCCCAGGCTACGAGCAGTACTTC
>once|15|TRBJ1-4|TRBD1|TRBV11-2
CASSIRGQPNEKLFF
TGTGCCAGCAGCATAAGGGGGCAGCCTAATGAAAAACTGTTTTTT
>NA|16|TRBJ1-1|TRBD1|TRBV2
CASTPGDRGRGTEAFF
TGTGCCAGCACCCCTGGAGACAGGGGACGGGGCACTGAAGCTTTCTTT
>NA|12|TRBJ2-7|NA|TRBV2
CASWGGGGEQYF
TGTGCCAGCTGGGGGGGCGGGGGCGAGCAGTACTTC
>NA|12|TRBJ2-1|NA|TRBV27
CASSKGGNEQFF
TGTGCCAGCAGTAAAGGAGGCAATGAGCAGTTCTTC
>NA|15|TRBJ2-1|TRBD1|TRBV4-3
CASSRDRASETAQFF
TGCGCCAGCAGCCGGGACAGGGCCTCGGAAACAGCGCAGTTCTTC
>NA|13|TRBJ1-2|NA|TRBV30
CAWSTQGLTGYTF
TGTGCCTGGAGTACACAGGGCCTAACTGGCTACACCTTC
>NA|15|TRBJ1-1|NA|TRBV18
CASSPYDTPNTEAFF
TGTGCCAGCTCACCCTACGACACACCGAACACTGAAGCTTTCTTT
>NA|14|TRBJ2-7|TRBD1|TRBV10-3
CAIRTDRDTYEQYF
TGTGCCATCAGAACGGACAGGGACACCTACGAGCAGTACTTC
>NA|13|TRBJ1-1|NA|TRBV9
CASSRGLNTEAFF
TGTGCCAGCTCCAGGGGCTTGAACACTGAAGCTTTCTTT
>NA|11|TRBJ1-1|NA|TRBV6-5
CASLGNIGAFF
TGTGCCAGCTTGGGTAACATAGGGGCTTTCTTT
>NA|14|TRBJ1-5|NA|TRBV23-1
CASRTGFSNQPQHF
TGCGCCAGCAGAACAGGGTTTAGTAATCAGCCCCAGCATTTT
>NA|13|TRBJ1-2|NA|TRBV7-2
CASSPGAGYGYTF
TGTGCCAGTTCGCCGGGGGCGGGCTATGGCTACACCTTC
>NA|13|TRBJ2-3|NA|TRBV7-2
CASSPSDADTQYF
TGTGCCAGCAGCCCCTCAGACGCGGATACGCAGTATTTT